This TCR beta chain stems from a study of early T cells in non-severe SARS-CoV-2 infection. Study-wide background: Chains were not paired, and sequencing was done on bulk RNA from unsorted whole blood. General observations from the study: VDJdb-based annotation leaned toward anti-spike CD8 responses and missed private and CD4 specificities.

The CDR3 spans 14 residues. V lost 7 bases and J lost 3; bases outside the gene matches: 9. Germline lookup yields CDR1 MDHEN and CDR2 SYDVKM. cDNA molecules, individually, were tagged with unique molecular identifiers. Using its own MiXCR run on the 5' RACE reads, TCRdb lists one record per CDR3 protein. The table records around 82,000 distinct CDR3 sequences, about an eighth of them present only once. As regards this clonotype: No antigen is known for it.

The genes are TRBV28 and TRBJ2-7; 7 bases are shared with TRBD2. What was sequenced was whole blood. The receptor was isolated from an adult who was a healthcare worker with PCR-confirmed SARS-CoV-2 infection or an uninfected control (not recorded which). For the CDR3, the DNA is TGTGCCAGCAACTTAGCGGGTGGACTCTACGAGCAGTACTTC. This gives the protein CASNLAGGLYEQYF.